The sequence of this T cell receptor beta chain was determined in a study of T cell repertoires in cytomegalovirus infection. In the study overall: In the study, CMV epitopes included recently identified HLA-C-restricted and well-studied HLA-B-restricted ones. Both a matching HLA type and CMV infection were indicated by public TCR beta signatures. Study-level points and caveats: Across the ex vivo response, the dominant clonotypes were HLA-C-restricted CMV-specific TCR beta clonotypes. Using cumulative public TCR beta family frequency, the authors identified those who carried CMV together with the relevant HLA.

One entry per CDR3 protein, called by TCRdb with MiXCR from the reads. In the table there are about 470,000 distinct CDR3 sequences, under 45% of which are singletons. Germline values: CDR1 MNHNS, CDR2 SASEGT. J gave up 3 bases and V 4 bases, and 24 bases lay outside the gene matches. The CDR3 runs to 21 residues. In the case of this clonotype: Its antigen is not known.

V is TRBV6-1 and J is TRBJ2-5, with 9 nucleotides matching TRBD1. The sample in question was cultured PBMCs, obtained from culture after CMV antigen stimulation. The origin of this receptor is a human donor in good health (CMV status not recorded). Some clones in this sample may be carry-over from other donors' samples. As DNA, the CDR3 is TGTGCCAGCAGTGGGGTTGGCGAAGAGGGACAGGGATTGGAATGGGAAGAGACCCAGTACTTC. The encoded protein is CASSGVGEEGQGLEWEETQYF.